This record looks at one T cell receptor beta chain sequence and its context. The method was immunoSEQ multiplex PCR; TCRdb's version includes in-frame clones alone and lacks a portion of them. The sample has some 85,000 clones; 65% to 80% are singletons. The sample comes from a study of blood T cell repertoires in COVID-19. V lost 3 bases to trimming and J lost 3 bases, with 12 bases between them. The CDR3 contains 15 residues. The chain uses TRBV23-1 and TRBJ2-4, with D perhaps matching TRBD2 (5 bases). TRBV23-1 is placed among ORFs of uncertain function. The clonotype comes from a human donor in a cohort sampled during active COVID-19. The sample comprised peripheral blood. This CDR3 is CASSQRGSFKNIQYF. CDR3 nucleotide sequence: TGCGCCAGCAGTCAGAGAGGGAGTTTCAAAAACATTCAGTACTTC.